These 19 T cell receptor beta chains share one sample of origin, sequenced in a study of cytomegalovirus exposure and HLA in healthy donors. PCR amplification relied on 60 Vbeta primers (plus 13 Jbeta primers). Sequencing was performed with immunoSEQ multiplex PCR; in TCRdb, only in-frame clones are kept and a portion is missing. The data contain more than 50,000 clones, around 80% of them singletons. Sequenced: PBMCs. These receptors came from a woman in her thirties or forties in good health and CMV-seropositive.

This clone was seen a single time. The chain links TRBV7-3 to TRBJ2-7, with TRBD2 identical over 12 bases. Germline assignment: CDR1 SGHTA and CDR2 FQGTGA. The CDR3 is 14 amino acids. Trimming cost V 3 bases and J 7 bases; bases outside gene matches: 4. In DNA form, the CDR3 reads TGTGCCAGCAGCTTGACTAGCGGGGGCGGGGAGCAGTACTTC. Translated: CASSLTSGGGEQYF.

The chain is built from TRBV9 and TRBJ2-2; D gene uncertain. The CDR3 loop spans 13 amino acids. V dropped 4 bases and J dropped 7 bases, with 11 bases sitting between them. Germline V gives CDR1 SGDLS, CDR2 YYNGEE. CDR3 loop: CASSQSLGGELFF. DNA for the CDR3: TGTGCCAGCAGCCAAAGCCTCGGCGGGGAGCTGTTTTTT.

CDR3 in DNA: TGCAGCGTTTCATTTACTGAAGCTTTCTTT. This gives the protein CSVSFTEAFF. The rearrangement links TRBV29-1 to TRBJ1-1; D unresolved. Per germline, CDR1 SQVTM and CDR2 ANQGSEA. Trimming cost V 5 bases and J 5 bases, with 6 bases left between them. This CDR3 is built from 10 residues. The full variable domain, in which reference TRBV29-1 and TRBJ1-1 provide the parts outside the CDR3, is SAVISQKPSRDICQRGTSLTIQCQVDSQVTMMFWYRQQPGQSLTLIATANQGSEATYESGFVIDKFPISRPNLTFSTLTVSNMSPEDSSIYLCSVSFTEAFFGQGTRLTVV.

The chain employs TRBV7-9 and TRBJ1-5; D is unresolved. CDR1 SEHNR and CDR2 FQNEAQ come from the germline V gene (reference sequence). With 2 bases removed from V and 6 bases from J, the gap between germline ends came to 5 bases. This CDR3 has 12 amino acids. The CDR3 here is CASSLNSQPQHF. The CDR3 region has the DNA TGTGCCAGCAGCTTAAACAGTCAGCCCCAGCATTTT. The whole variable domain, filled in from reference TRBV7-9 and TRBJ1-5, reads DTGVSQNPRHKITKRGQNVTFRCDPISEHNRLYWYRQTLGQGPEFLTYFQNEAQLEKSRLLSDRFSAERPKGSFSTLEIQRTEQGDSAMYLCASSLNSQPQHFGDGTRLSIL.

This clone has only one observation. A read error may produce the germline difference seen at one junction end. This chain connects TRBV7-9 to TRBJ2-7, with TRBD1 matching 7 bases. The CDR3 length is 14 residues. Looked up from germline, CDR1 is SEHNR and CDR2 is FQNEAQ (reference sequence). DNA for the CDR3: TGTTCCAGCAGCTACCGGGACAGCCCCGTAGAGCAGTACTTC. Protein sequence: CSSSYRDSPVEQYF. Full variable domain (missing parts from reference TRBV7-9 and TRBJ2-7): DTGVSQNPRHKITKRGQNVTFRCDPISEHNRLYWYRQTLGQGPEFLTYFQNEAQLEKSRLLSDRFSAERPKGSFSTLEIQRTEQGDSAMYLCSSSYRDSPVEQYFGPGTRLTVT.

The V gene is TRBV15, the J gene TRBJ1-2, with D hard to call. This CDR3 is built from 13 residues. Germline V lookup: CDR1 LNHNV, CDR2 YYDKDF (reference sequence). Trimming pared 0 bases from V and 8 bases from J, leaving 10 bases between. CDR3 residues: CATSRDGGSGYTF. The CDR3 nucleotides read TGTGCCACCAGCAGAGATGGCGGATCCGGCTACACCTTC.

The V call is TRBV18, the J call TRBJ2-1, with D hard to call. The CDR3 length is 13 residues. The germline CDR1 and CDR2 sequences are KGHSH and LQKENI. V lost 3 bases and J 8 bases, leaving 11 bases between the germline ends. DNA for the CDR3: TGTGCCAGCTCACCTATTTCGGGTGATGAGCAGTTCTTC. This codes for CASSPISGDEQFF.

The genes are TRBV2 and TRBJ1-1; 7 bases are a match to TRBD1. With 2 bases clipped from V and 1 base from J, the junction kept 1 base outside the gene matches. Germline CDR1 SNHLY, CDR2 FYNNEI. The CDR3 loop spans 14 amino acids. The CDR3 region is CASSERTGNTEAFF. In DNA, the CDR3 is TGTGCCAGCAGTGAACGGACAGGGAACACTGAAGCTTTCTTT. The full variable domain, with the rest looked up from reference TRBV2 and TRBJ1-1, is EPEVTQTPSHQVTQMGQEVILRCVPISNHLYFYWYRQILGQKVEFLVSFYNNEISEKSEIFDDQFSVERPDGSNFTLKIRSTKLEDSAMYFCASSERTGNTEAFFGQGTRLTVV.

The V call is TRBV5-1, the J call TRBJ2-1; TRBD1 agrees at 7 bases. CDR3 size: 14 residues. V shed 7 bases, J shed 6 bases, and the junction held 10 bases outside the gene matches. Germline CDR1 SGHRS, CDR2 YFSETQ. The CDR3 is CASSLTTGANEQFF. CDR3 DNA sequence: TGCGCCAGCTCTCTCACTACAGGGGCCAATGAGCAGTTCTTC.

The chain combines TRBV6-1 with TRBJ1-1, with 10 bases identical to TRBD1. The CDR3 spans 16 residues. V lost 1 base and J lost 1; bases outside the gene matches: 3. CDR1 is MNHNS, CDR2 SASEGT, per germline. The CDR3 sequence: CASSEGTGGTNTEAFF. DNA for the CDR3: TGTGCCAGCAGTGAAGGGACAGGGGGTACGAACACTGAAGCTTTCTTT.

The sample holds a few counts of this clone. The gene calls are TRBV6-5 and TRBJ1-2, with D unclear. The V end was cut by 5 bases, the J end by 8 bases, with 18 bases between. Germline CDR1 reads MNHEY; CDR2 reads SVGAGI. CDR3 length: 14 residues. The CDR3 DNA follows: TGTGCCAGCAGTGAACGGATCGACCCGGGGGGCTACACCTTC. Amino acid sequence: CASSERIDPGGYTF.

This CDR3 reads CASSIPGSTGNTIYF. CDR3 bases: TGTGCCAGTAGTATACCGGGGTCAACTGGAAACACCATATATTTT. The chain recombines TRBV19 with TRBJ1-3; no clear D gene. CDR1 is LNHDA and CDR2 is SQIVND in the germline V gene (reference sequence). Trimming stripped 2 bases from V and 2 bases from J, with 10 bases between. This CDR3 has 15 residues.

This chain links TRBV27 with TRBJ2-1, with 11 bases lining up with TRBD1. Germline CDR1 and CDR2: MNHEY and SMNVEV (reference sequence). The CDR3 is 17 amino acids. Losses at the gene ends were 5 bases for V and 6 bases for J; bases not matched to a gene: 12. The CDR3 DNA is TGTGCCAGCAGTCTCGGGACAGGGGGTCTTTTAGGCAATGAGCAGTTCTTC. Its protein is CASSLGTGGLLGNEQFF.

This clone showed up just once. J is TRBJ2-3 and V is TRBV5-4, with 8 bases that match TRBD1. The CDR3 is 14 residues long. J was trimmed by 3 bases and V by 3 bases; bases with no gene match: 3. From germline, CDR1 is SGHNT and CDR2 YYREEE (reference sequence). This CDR3 is CASSSRQGTDTQYF. CDR3 DNA: TGTGCCAGCAGCTCCCGACAGGGGACAGATACGCAGTATTTT.

The CDR3 reads CASSQTPSPTEAFF. The DNA for the CDR3 is TGTGCCAGCAGCCAGACACCTTCCCCCACTGAAGCTTTCTTT. The chain links TRBV9 to TRBJ1-1; D is unresolved. There are 14 residues in the CDR3. The ends were cut back, 4 bases at V and 4 bases at J, with 14 bases in the middle. Germline values: CDR1 SGDLS, CDR2 YYNGEE. Variable domain in full (rest from reference TRBV9 and TRBJ1-1): DSGVTQTPKHLITATGQRVTLRCSPRSGDLSVYWYQQSLDQGLQFLIQYYNGEERAKGNILERFSAQQFPDLHSELNLSSLELGDSALYFCASSQTPSPTEAFFGQGTRLTVV.

The V and J genes are TRBV11-2 and TRBJ1-2; perhaps TRBD1 as D (5 bases). The CDR3 sequence is 15 residues long. Trimming left V 0 bases short and J 5 bases short, with 13 bases between. In germline, CDR1 is SGHAT, CDR2 FQNNGV. CDR3 nucleotides: TGTGCCAGCAGCTTAGATGCAGGGCCTAGTTATGGCTACACCTTC. This gives the protein CASSLDAGPSYGYTF.

The chain links TRBV29-1 to TRBJ1-2, with D maybe TRBD1 (6 bases). Germline V lookup: CDR1 SQVTM, CDR2 ANQGSEA. This CDR3 has 12 residues. Between the trimmed V and J ends, which lost 6 bases and 2 bases, there was a span of 10 bases. In DNA, the CDR3 is TGCAGCGTAAGGGGGGGGAACTATGGCTACACCTTC. Its protein is CSVRGGNYGYTF.

This clone turned up a few times. The chain links TRBV7-9 to TRBJ2-1; the match to TRBD2 covers 7 bases. Germline-derived CDR1 and CDR2 are SEHNR and FQNEAQ (reference sequence). The CDR3 extends over 15 amino acids. Trimming took 0 bases from V and 4 from J; bases not matched to a gene: 3. CDR3 in DNA: TGTGCCAGCAGCTTAGCCAGCGGGGCGTACAATGAGCAGTTCTTC. Its translation: CASSLASGAYNEQFF.

The chain is built from TRBV6-5 and TRBJ1-1, with TRBD1 matching over 7 bases. V trimming: 5 bases; J trimming: 5 bases; junction bases outside the gene matches: 11. The CDR3 contains 15 residues. The germline gives CDR1 MNHEY, CDR2 SVGAGI. The CDR3 DNA sequence: TGTGCCAGCAGTAGACCGGGACAGACTACAACTGAAGCTTTCTTT. It codes for CASSRPGQTTTEAFF.